The 4 T cell receptor beta chains presented below share a single source sample, sequenced in a study of T cell changes during pregnancy in multiple sclerosis (dated by TCRdb to the late 2010s). Library generation was performed with the immunoSEQ multiplex PCR assay. Sourced from immuneACCESS, this table was stored by TCRdb with only in-frame sequences that have V and J called. A share of the clones is absent; for the studies checked, an unresolved V gene accounts for under half, and the remainder has no known explanation. The sample table contains tens of thousands of clones; only one count was recorded for 91% of them. 1.5% to 2% of the sample is in the top ten clones. Sample: peripheral blood, taken after pregnancy. These TCRs come from a female donor in good health, enrolled as a control in a pregnancy study.

The CDR3 DNA reads as TGCGCCAGCAGCCAAGACACAGGGTACCGTACTGGGGCCAACGTCCTGACTTTC. It encodes CASSQDTGYRTGANVLTF. The chain employs TRBV4-3 and TRBJ2-6; possibly TRBD1 for D (6 bases). The CDR3 consists of 18 residues. The germline V gene encodes CDR1 LGHNA and CDR2 YSLEER. Trimming cost V 0 bases and J 2 bases, with 14 bases left between them.

V is TRBV29-1 and J is TRBJ1-1, with D unresolved. Germline V gives CDR1 SQVTM, CDR2 ANQGSEA. Trimming removed 5 bases from V and 7 bases from J, with 11 bases in between. The CDR3 totals 11 residues. This CDR3 is CSVKREVEAFF. In DNA, the CDR3 is TGCAGCGTTAAGAGGGAGGTTGAAGCTTTCTTT.

V and J are TRBV18 and TRBJ1-1; a possible D gene is TRBD1 (6 bases). The CDR3 is 15 amino acids. The germline gives CDR1 KGHSH, CDR2 LQKENI. V lost 2 bases and J lost 11, with 21 bases in between. The CDR3 loop is CASSPEGDGITGAFF. The CDR3 DNA is TGTGCCAGCTCACCAGAGGGGGACGGTATCACGGGGGCTTTCTTT.

This clone has more than one count but fewer than ten. For the CDR3, the DNA is TGCGCCAGCAGCTTGGGGGGGCTCCCACAAGAGACCCAGTACTTC. Encoded protein: CASSLGGLPQETQYF. J is TRBJ2-5 and V is TRBV5-1; perhaps TRBD1 as D (6 bases). CDR1 and CDR2 from the germline V gene are SGHRS and YFSETQ. The CDR3 runs to 15 residues. V lost 0 bases, J lost 2 bases, and 11 bases lay in between.